These T cell receptor beta chains were read from a single sample in a study of blood T cell repertoires in COVID-19. Assay: immunoSEQ multiplex PCR; the TCRdb copy retains only in-frame clones and omits some. The sample holds roughly 250,000 clones, roughly nine tenths seen once. The sample was PBMCs or T cells enriched from blood (not recorded which). The receptor set was obtained from a woman under 40 with acute COVID-19. The CDR3 runs from the conserved cysteine through the conserved F or W. The D gene is left open where the match is weak. Size values are once, few and many counts, or a class for expanded clones, and some rows have none.

v_call	d_call	j_call	clone_size	cdr3_aa	cdr3_nt
TRBV2	TRBD2	TRBJ2-3	.	CASGIGRAGADTQYF	TGTGCCAGCGGAATAGGCAGGGCGGGGGCAGATACGCAGTATTTT
TRBV19	.	TRBJ1-5	.	CASSIWQGISNQPQHF	TGTGCCAGTAGTATATGGCAGGGCATTTCCAATCAGCCCCAGCATTTT
TRBV28	.	TRBJ1-2	few	CASSLNVGHRIF	TGTGCCAGCAGTTTAAATGTCGGTCACCGTATCTTC
TRBV5-1	TRBD1	TRBJ2-1	.	CASNPGQGNNEQFF	TGCGCCAGCAATCCGGGACAGGGAAACAATGAGCAGTTCTTC
TRBV2	TRBD2	TRBJ2-7	.	CASSRREIYEQYF	TGTGCCAGCAGTCGGCGGGAGATCTACGAGCAGTACTTC
TRBV4-3	TRBD2	TRBJ2-7	.	CASSQHLGVAGGLSYEQYF	TGCGCCAGCAGCCAACACCTAGGGGTAGCGGGAGGGCTCTCCTACGAGCAGTACTTC
TRBV29-1	TRBD1	TRBJ2-7	.	CSDLRQGPSYEQYF	TGCAGCGACCTGAGACAGGGACCGTCCTACGAGCAGTACTTC
TRBV5-8	TRBD1	TRBJ1-5	few	CASSLQGQFNQPQHF	TGTGCCAGCAGCCTTCAGGGACAGTTTAATCAGCCCCAGCATTTT
TRBV24-1	.	TRBJ1-1	.	CATRGENTEAFF	TGTGCCACCAGAGGGGAGAACACTGAAGCTTTCTTT
TRBV28	TRBD1	TRBJ1-5	.	CASTPPRDRGRVDQPQHF	TGTGCCAGCACCCCCCCCCGGGACAGGGGGCGCGTAGATCAGCCCCAGCATTTT
TRBV30	.	TRBJ2-1	few	CAWSWRAASYNEQFF	TGTGCCTGGAGCTGGCGAGCGGCCTCCTACAATGAGCAGTTCTTC
TRBV7-9	TRBD1	TRBJ2-1	.	CASHRGQGGINEQFF	TGTGCCAGCCATAGAGGACAGGGGGGAATCAATGAGCAGTTCTTC
TRBV5-4	TRBD2	TRBJ2-5	.	CASSLEAGVQETQYF	TGTGCCAGCAGCTTGGAAGCGGGGGTTCAAGAGACCCAGTACTTC
TRBV28	.	TRBJ1-2	.	CASSFRGNYGYTF	TGTGCCAGCAGTTTTAGAGGGAACTATGGCTACACCTTC
TRBV11-3	.	TRBJ2-1	once	CASSFVGGNEQFF	TGTGCCAGCAGCTTCGTCGGGGGCAATGAGCAGTTCTTC
TRBV19	.	TRBJ2-1	.	CASSILSGSYNEQFF	TGTGCCAGTAGTATTCTCTCGGGCTCCTACAATGAGCAGTTCTTC
TRBV7-2	TRBD1	TRBJ1-5	.	CASSPKAGGNQPQHF	TGTGCCAGCAGCCCCAAGGCAGGGGGTAATCAGCCCCAGCATTTT
TRBV6-5	.	TRBJ1-2	.	CASSRQASNYGYTF	TGTGCCAGCTCCCGACAGGCATCTAACTATGGCTACACCTTC
TRBV9	TRBD2	TRBJ2-3	.	CASSVVLAGADTQYF	TGTGCCAGCAGCGTAGTGCTAGCGGGGGCAGATACGCAGTATTTT
TRBV5-1	.	TRBJ2-7	.	CASSFPQGRGEQYF	TGCGCCAGCAGCTTTCCACAGGGACGGGGCGAGCAGTACTTC
TRBV5-1	TRBD1	TRBJ2-5	.	CASSFQGAGQETQYF	TGCGCCAGCAGCTTCCAGGGGGCGGGGCAGGAGACCCAGTACTTC
TRBV2	.	TRBJ2-2	.	CASSYLGPGSNTGELFF	TGTGCCAGCAGTTACCTCGGACCGGGATCGAACACCGGGGAGCTGTTTTTT
TRBV5-1	TRBD2	TRBJ2-1	.	CASSLEHLPSGLDEQFF	TGCGCCAGCAGCTTGGAGCATCTTCCTAGCGGGTTAGATGAGCAGTTCTTC
TRBV18	TRBD1	TRBJ1-4	.	CASSPPGQLNEKLFF	TGTGCCAGCTCTCCACCGGGACAGCTCAATGAAAAACTGTTTTTT
TRBV6-5	.	TRBJ2-1	.	CASSTRTRLKGQFF	TGTGCCAGCAGTACACGGACACGACTCAAAGGGCAGTTCTTC
TRBV19	TRBD1	TRBJ2-7	once	CASSTLGQGIGYEQYF	TGTGCCAGTAGTACCCTAGGACAGGGCATTGGTTACGAGCAGTACTTC
TRBV5-4	TRBD2	TRBJ2-3	.	CASSLGGGGTDTQYF	TGTGCCAGCAGCTTGGGGGGGGGTGGCACAGATACGCAGTATTTT
TRBV28	TRBD1	TRBJ1-4	.	CASSSSRDRARNEKLFF	TGTGCCAGCAGTTCGTCCCGGGACAGGGCTCGGAATGAAAAACTGTTTTTT
TRBV21-1	.	TRBJ2-2	.	CASSTKTPGTGVTGELFF	TGTGCCAGCAGCACCAAGACTCCCGGGACAGGTGTCACCGGGGAGCTGTTTTTT
TRBV30	.	TRBJ1-2	once	CAWSGGPGVYGYTF	TGTGCCTGGAGTGGGGGACCAGGGGTCTATGGCTACACCTTC
TRBV28	TRBD1	TRBJ2-7	.	CASSFGTGKYEQYF	TGTGCCAGCAGTTTCGGGACAGGGAAGTACGAGCAGTACTTC
TRBV28	.	TRBJ1-1	once	CASSLPGVLNTEAFF	TGTGCCAGCAGTCTACCAGGGGTCCTGAACACTGAAGCTTTCTTT
TRBV6-5	.	TRBJ2-3	.	CASSWEATCTDTQYF	TGTGCCAGCAGTTGGGAGGCCACTTGCACAGATACGCAGTATTTT
TRBV18	.	TRBJ2-1	.	CASSPPTSRNEQFF	TGTGCCAGCTCACCACCGACATCCAGGAATGAGCAGTTCTTC
TRBV7-2	TRBD2	TRBJ2-2	.	CASRTGLAATGELFF	TGTGCCAGCAGAACGGGACTAGCGGCCACCGGGGAGCTGTTTTTT
TRBV7-3	TRBD2	TRBJ2-1	.	CASSLAGFLDNEQFF	TGTGCCAGCAGTTTAGCGGGATTTCTAGACAATGAGCAGTTCTTC
TRBV19	TRBD1	TRBJ2-7	few	CASSPRTGRMGEQYF	TGTGCCAGTAGTCCTAGGACAGGGAGGATGGGGGAGCAGTACTTC
TRBV19	TRBD1	TRBJ1-5	.	CASSNRVGTGRVVKNQPQHF	TGTGCCAGTAGTAACAGGGTTGGGACAGGTAGAGTCGTAAAGAATCAGCCCCAGCATTTT